This T cell receptor (beta chain) derives from a study of PD-1 blockade in classical Hodgkin lymphoma. This clone appeared once. V dropped 7 bases and J dropped 6 bases, with 13 bases sitting between them. CDR1 is MNHEY and CDR2 is SVGAGI in the germline V gene. The CDR3 has 14 residues. This table comes from immunoSEQ multiplex PCR, and its TCRdb copy is limited to in-frame clones, with some not included. The data show about 24,000 clones, 65% to 90% seen once. Each patient's relapse followed autologous stem cell transplantation, and brentuximab vedotin exposure varied. V gene TRBV6-5 combines with J gene TRBJ1-6; the D is unclear. This TCR derives from a human donor with classical Hodgkin lymphoma. The sequenced sample was peripheral blood mononuclear cells (PBMCs), obtained before the second cycle of nivolumab. The chain's CDR3 is CASTPDGTNSPLHF. The CDR3 DNA sequence: TGTGCCAGCACCCCGGACGGTACTAATTCACCCCTCCACTTT.